This T cell receptor beta chain emerged from a study of long-term antiretroviral therapy in people with HIV. Whole-study findings and limits: Those clones which expanded before ART made up the dominant part of the repertoire at all time points. ART adherence, viral resistance and therapy changes went undocumented. Compared with controls, HIV repertoires showed narrower CDR3 length ranges.

The libraries were made with immunoSEQ v3.0 at survey level. Assay used: immunoSEQ multiplex PCR; TCRdb lists only in-frame clones, some missing. Counted here are approximately 20,000 clones, about 88% occurring once; the ten biggest clones make up about 8.6%. About this clone itself: The antigen remains undetermined.

The CDR3 sequence is 13 residues long. Trimming at V came to 8 bases and at J to 4 bases, leaving 9 bases not matched to a gene. Germline CDR1 reads GTSNPN; CDR2 reads SVGIG (reference sequence). The TCR originated in a man between 18 and 35 years old with HIV. V usage is TRBV30 and J usage is TRBJ1-2, with TRBD1 matching 8 bases. Here the sequenced sample was unsorted PBMCs, taken 0.9 years after starting antiretroviral therapy. Written as DNA, the CDR3 is TGTGCCAGCCAGGGGGCCAATAGCTATGGCTACACCTTC. Protein product: CASQGANSYGYTF.